This TCR beta chain emerged from a study of cytomegalovirus exposure and HLA in healthy donors. Overall study context: Assignment to the Caucasian-associated ancestry cluster applied to over 70% of the approximately 400 genotyped donors. General observations from the study: Serostatus for CMV was the only available immune exposure information.

Vbeta (60) and Jbeta (13) primers were used in the PCR. Only in-frame clones appear in the TCRdb table, and some are missing; sequencing was by immunoSEQ multiplex PCR. The data show over 150,000 clones, roughly 80% seen once. The CDR3 sequence is 13 residues long. Looked up from germline, CDR1 is SEHNR and CDR2 is FQNEAQ (reference sequence). Trimming shortened V by 5 bases and J by 2 bases, and 10 bases separated the two germline ends. As concerns this clone: Its cognate antigen is unknown.

The chain employs TRBV7-9 and TRBJ2-7, with TRBD1 as a possible D gene (5 bases). The specimen was PBMCs. The origin of this receptor is a man younger than 40 in good health and CMV-seropositive. This CDR3 is CASSRTRAYEQYF. The CDR3 nucleotides read TGTGCCAGCAGCCGGACACGTGCCTACGAGCAGTACTTC.